The next 29 T cell receptor beta chains were all read from a single sample in a study of PD-L1 blockade in urothelial cancer. Specified time point: peripheral blood 6 weeks after treatment start. Produced via immunoSEQ multiplex PCR; TCRdb's table is partial and in-frame only. This table holds about 91,000 clones, less than 85% found once. Material: PBMCs, obtained around atezolizumab (anti-PD-L1) treatment. The receptor set was obtained from a man aged 70-80 years with urothelial cancer.

This clone was picked up a small number of times. The chain employs TRBV11-2 and TRBJ1-1; 8 nucleotides align to TRBD1. J gave up 5 bases and V 5 bases, and 10 bases lay outside the gene matches. Germline V gene sequence: CDR1 SGHAT, CDR2 FQNNGV. This CDR3 contains 15 residues. The CDR3 loop reads CASSPIQGAGTEAFF. The CDR3 DNA follows: TGTGCCAGCAGCCCCATCCAGGGGGCTGGGACTGAAGCTTTCTTT.

This clone was picked up a small number of times. V and J are TRBV19 and TRBJ1-6, with unresolved D. Germline V gene data show CDR1 as LNHDA and CDR2 as SQIVND (reference sequence). There are 14 residues in the CDR3. Trimming removed 3 bases from V and 9 bases from J, with 12 bases in between. The chain's CDR3 is CASSMNVGRSPLHF. CDR3 DNA: TGTGCCAGTAGTATGAATGTCGGTCGTTCACCCCTCCACTTT.

The rearrangement uses TRBV7-9 and TRBJ1-2, with D hard to call. CDR3 length: 16 amino acids. Per germline, CDR1 SEHNR and CDR2 FQNEAQ (reference sequence). Trimming removed 1 base from V and 4 bases from J, with 16 bases in between. DNA of the CDR3: TGTGCCAGCAGCTTAGATGGACTGCCGGGGAGCTATGGCTACACCTTC. It is translated as CASSLDGLPGSYGYTF.

The chain joins TRBV5-1 to TRBJ2-7, with TRBD1 as a possible D gene (6 bases). Per germline, CDR1 SGHRS and CDR2 YFSETQ. The V end lost 5 bases, the J end lost 2 bases, and 14 bases lay between the germline ends. The CDR3 spans 14 residues. In DNA form, the CDR3 reads TGCGCCAGCAGACTACGACAGGACGCCTACGAGCAGTACTTC. This encodes CASRLRQDAYEQYF.

Only one count was recorded for this clone. V gene TRBV5-1 combines with J gene TRBJ2-1, with D uncertain. The germline V gene has CDR1 SGHRS and CDR2 YFSETQ. This CDR3 comprises 13 residues. Trimming stripped 1 base from V and 6 bases from J, with 8 bases between. Here the CDR3 reads CASSLIELNEQFF. CDR3 nucleotide sequence: TGCGCCAGCAGCTTGATTGAGCTCAATGAGCAGTTCTTC.

V gene TRBV5-1 combines with J gene TRBJ2-3; 9 bases are a match to TRBD2. Germline V gene sequence: CDR1 SGHRS, CDR2 YFSETQ. CDR3 size: 17 residues. The ends lost 2 bases at V and 4 bases at J; junction bases unmatched: 11. DNA for the CDR3: TGCGCCAGCAGCTTCGGACCGGGACTAGCAACCCCAGATACGCAGTATTTT. Its protein product is CASSFGPGLATPDTQYF.

V gene TRBV5-1 combines with J gene TRBJ1-6; 8 bases are shared with TRBD1. Germline CDR1 and CDR2: SGHRS and YFSETQ. Trimming took 4 bases from V and 6 from J; bases not matched to a gene: 9. This CDR3 region has 16 residues. The CDR3 loop reads CASSPDRQGLNSPLHF. The CDR3 region has the DNA TGCGCCAGCAGCCCGGACCGACAGGGGCTTAATTCACCCCTCCACTTT. Combining the CDR3 with reference TRBV5-1 and TRBJ1-6 gives the whole variable domain KAGVTQTPRYLIKTRGQQVTLSCSPISGHRSVSWYQQTPGQGLQFLFEYFSETQRNKGNFPGRFSGRQFSNSRSEMNVSTLELGDSALYLCASSPDRQGLNSPLHFGNGTRLTVT.

J is TRBJ2-1 and V is TRBV2; tentatively, D is TRBD2 (5 bases). V gave up 4 bases and J gave up 5 bases, with 12 bases separating them. The CDR3 has 14 residues. Germline V gene lookup returns CDR1 SNHLY and CDR2 FYNNEI. As DNA, the CDR3 is TGTGCCAGCAGTGGACCGGGAAGCGACAATGAGCAGTTCTTC. Encoded protein: CASSGPGSDNEQFF. The variable domain in full, completed from reference TRBV2 and TRBJ2-1, reads EPEVTQTPSHQVTQMGQEVILRCVPISNHLYFYWYRQILGQKVEFLVSFYNNEISEKSEIFDDQFSVERPDGSNFTLKIRSTKLEDSAMYFCASSGPGSDNEQFFGPGTRLTVL.

Only a few counts were recorded for this clone. CDR3 bases: TGTGCCAGCAGTGTATGGCAGGGGGCTCGCGGTGAAGCTTTCTTT. Its translation: CASSVWQGARGEAFF. The chain has TRBV2 and TRBJ1-1, with 8 bases lining up with TRBD1. The trim removed 4 bases at V and 7 bases at J, leaving 11 bases unmatched. Per the germline V gene, CDR1 is SNHLY and CDR2 is FYNNEI. The CDR3 contains 15 residues. The full variable domain, rest sourced from reference TRBV2 and TRBJ1-1, is EPEVTQTPSHQVTQMGQEVILRCVPISNHLYFYWYRQILGQKVEFLVSFYNNEISEKSEIFDDQFSVERPDGSNFTLKIRSTKLEDSAMYFCASSVWQGARGEAFFGQGTRLTVV.

A few counts support this clone. The rearrangement joins TRBV6-6 to TRBJ1-1; 11 nucleotides line up with TRBD1. This CDR3 has 15 residues. The trim removed 0 bases at V and 4 bases at J, leaving 1 base unmatched. CDR1 is MNHNY and CDR2 is SVGAGI in the germline V gene (reference sequence). CDR3 sequence: CASSYSGTGGTEAFF. The DNA for the CDR3 is TGTGCCAGCAGTTACTCGGGGACAGGGGGCACTGAAGCTTTCTTT.

In this sample, this clone turned up many times. V and J are TRBV7-6 and TRBJ2-2; D possibly corresponds to TRBD2 (5 bases). The CDR3 is 14 amino acids. Germline V gene lookup returns CDR1 SGHVS and CDR2 FNYEAQ. The V end was cut by 5 bases, the J end by 7 bases, with 14 bases between. CDR3 region: CASSAREGSGELFF. The CDR3 coding sequence is TGTGCCAGCAGCGCCCGTGAAGGGAGCGGGGAGCTGTTTTTT.

The chain carries TRBV7-3 and TRBJ2-2; D may be TRBD2 (7 bases). Germline CDR1 is SGHTA and CDR2 is FQGTGA. This CDR3 contains 17 residues. V dropped 3 bases and J dropped 4 bases, with 18 bases sitting between them. The CDR3 here is CASSFQVGGPGTGELFF. In DNA, the CDR3 is TGTGCCAGCAGCTTCCAGGTGGGGGGGCCAGGCACCGGGGAGCTGTTTTTT.

The chain uses TRBV14 and TRBJ2-1, with D possibly being TRBD2 (5 bases). Deletions cut 5 bases from V and 6 bases from J, with 17 bases between. CDR1 and CDR2 from the germline V gene are SGHDN and FVKESK. This CDR3 contains 15 residues. CDR3 residues: CASSSERVNLNEQFF. The CDR3 DNA sequence: TGTGCCAGCAGCTCTGAGAGGGTGAATCTCAATGAGCAGTTCTTC.

The V and J genes are TRBV10-1 and TRBJ2-3; the match to TRBD1 covers 8 bases. The V gene end was trimmed by 4 bases and the J gene end by 2 bases; junction bases not matched to a gene: 5. The CDR3 has 15 residues. Germline loops: CDR1 WNHNN, CDR2 SYGVQD (reference sequence). The CDR3 region has the DNA TGCGCCAGCAGTGGTGTCCAGGGGGCCACAGATACGCAGTATTTT. It specifies CASSGVQGATDTQYF.

The chain recombines TRBV7-8 with TRBJ1-1, with 8 bases identical to TRBD1. CDR1 and CDR2 from the germline V gene are SGHVS and FQNEAQ. This CDR3 is 14 amino acids long. Trimming cost V 4 bases and J 1 base; bases outside gene matches: 2. The CDR3 DNA is TGTGCCAGCAGCTCGGACAGGGAGAACACTGAAGCTTTCTTT. This codes for CASSSDRENTEAFF.

V usage is TRBV7-2 and J usage is TRBJ2-7, with D maybe TRBD1 (5 bases). The CDR3 totals 13 residues. CDR1 SGHTA and CDR2 FQGNSA come from the germline V gene. V shed 5 bases and J shed 13 bases, with 21 bases lying between them. The CDR3 region has the DNA TGTGCCAGCAGCGCACGCAGCACAGGTCCCCTCTACTTC. It codes for CASSARSTGPLYF.

This rearrangement joins TRBV9 to TRBJ2-3; 8 bases map to TRBD2. The CDR3 has 17 residues. The V gene end was trimmed by 1 base and the J gene end by 3 bases; junction bases not matched to a gene: 10. CDR1 is SGDLS and CDR2 is YYNGEE in the germline V gene. CDR3 DNA sequence: TGTGCCAGCAGCGTACAAGATAGCGGGACGGGGACAGATACGCAGTATTTT. This translates into CASSVQDSGTGTDTQYF.

J is TRBJ2-5 and V is TRBV2; 7 bases align to TRBD1. CDR1 and CDR2 from the germline V gene are SNHLY and FYNNEI. CDR3 length: 14 amino acids. Trimming took 3 bases from V and 5 from J; bases not matched to a gene: 6. Here the CDR3 reads CASSDGTVMETQYF. The CDR3 coding sequence is TGTGCCAGCAGTGATGGGACAGTGATGGAGACCCAGTACTTC. The whole variable domain, filled in from reference TRBV2 and TRBJ2-5, reads EPEVTQTPSHQVTQMGQEVILRCVPISNHLYFYWYRQILGQKVEFLVSFYNNEISEKSEIFDDQFSVERPDGSNFTLKIRSTKLEDSAMYFCASSDGTVMETQYFGPGTRLLVL.

The CDR3, as DNA: TGTGCCAGCAGTCTGCAGGGGACAGGGGGCGTCTATGGCTACACCTTC. It codes for CASSLQGTGGVYGYTF. V is TRBV13 and J is TRBJ1-2, with TRBD1 identical over 12 bases. The J segment lost 4 bases and the V segment lost 6 bases, leaving 9 bases of the junction unmatched. In germline, CDR1 is PRHDT, CDR2 FYEKMQ (reference sequence). The CDR3 sequence is 16 residues long.

The rearrangement uses TRBV7-8 and TRBJ2-7; a weak D match, TRBD1 (5 bases). The CDR3 is 13 residues long. Germline V lookup: CDR1 SGHVS, CDR2 FQNEAQ. Trimming removed 5 bases at V and 0 bases at J, with 8 bases between. The CDR3 sequence is CASSPGHSYEQYF. The CDR3, as DNA: TGTGCCAGCAGCCCCGGACACTCCTACGAGCAGTACTTC.

The chain uses TRBV5-4 and TRBJ2-3, with 16 bases aligning to TRBD2. The CDR3 is made up of 17 amino acids. V dropped 0 bases and J dropped 6; count of bases not matched to a gene: 4. Germline V gene sequence: CDR1 SGHNT, CDR2 YYREEE (reference sequence). The CDR3 loop is CASSLGGLAGGFDTQYF. In DNA form, the CDR3 reads TGTGCCAGCAGCTTGGGGGGACTAGCGGGAGGGTTTGATACGCAGTATTTT.

The rearrangement links TRBV4-1 to TRBJ2-1, with 9 bases identical to TRBD2. The germline V gene encodes CDR1 MGHRA and CDR2 YSYEKL. After removal of 5 bases from V and 7 bases from J, the junction contained 9 bases not matched to a gene. The length of the CDR3 is 15 residues. The CDR3 nucleotides are TGCGCCAGCAGCTTCCACGCGGGGGGGCATAATGAGCAGTTCTTC. Protein product: CASSFHAGGHNEQFF.

This chain joins TRBV5-1 and TRBJ2-2, with 8 nucleotides matching TRBD2. Germline V gives CDR1 SGHRS, CDR2 YFSETQ. CDR3 size: 15 residues. V lost 7 bases to trimming and J lost 1 base; unmatched junction nucleotides: 6. The CDR3 here is CASHSGGRNTGELFF. The CDR3, as DNA: TGCGCCAGCCATTCGGGAGGGAGGAACACCGGGGAGCTGTTTTTT.

V usage is TRBV7-9 and J usage is TRBJ2-2, with 8 bases that match TRBD2. The J segment lost 6 bases and the V segment lost 4 bases, leaving 4 bases of the junction unmatched. The CDR3 covers 14 residues. Germline assignment: CDR1 SEHNR and CDR2 FQNEAQ (reference sequence). The CDR3 DNA follows: TGTGCCAGCAGCTCCCGGGGGGGAGCCGGGGAGCTGTTTTTT. Amino acids: CASSSRGGAGELFF.

V gene TRBV9 combines with J gene TRBJ2-2; TRBD1 aligns across 7 bases. This CDR3 comprises 15 residues. Trimming took 0 bases from V and 7 from J; bases not matched to a gene: 6. The germline V gene encodes CDR1 SGDLS and CDR2 YYNGEE. CDR3 nucleotide sequence: TGTGCCAGCAGCGTAGAACAGGGGATGGTCGGGGAGCTGTTTTTT. Translating it yields CASSVEQGMVGELFF.

The genes are TRBV5-4 and TRBJ2-7; 9 bases align to TRBD2. Germline V gene lookup returns CDR1 SGHNT and CDR2 YYREEE (reference sequence). The J segment lost 7 bases and the V segment lost 4 bases, leaving 18 bases of the junction unmatched. This CDR3 has 17 residues. CDR3 residues: CASSKGPHAGGPGEQYF. CDR3 nucleotides: TGTGCCAGCAGCAAGGGCCCTCACGCGGGAGGGCCGGGTGAGCAGTACTTC.

This chain links TRBV9 with TRBJ2-2; D gene unclear. Germline V gene sequence: CDR1 SGDLS, CDR2 YYNGEE. The V end was cut by 7 bases, the J end by 2 bases, with 6 bases between. CDR3 length: 12 amino acids. CDR3: CASGANTGELFF. CDR3 DNA: TGTGCCAGCGGAGCAAACACCGGGGAGCTGTTTTTT.

The rearrangement uses TRBV9 and TRBJ2-3, with a tentative D call TRBD2 (5 bases). V was shortened by 0 bases and J by 3 bases, with 11 bases between the two germline ends. The CDR3 sequence is 15 residues long. The germline CDR1 and CDR2 sequences are SGDLS and YYNGEE. CDR3: CASSVAGVYTDTQYF. The CDR3 DNA follows: TGTGCCAGCAGCGTAGCCGGGGTCTATACAGATACGCAGTATTTT.

This sequence joins TRBV5-5 and TRBJ1-1; weak D call: TRBD1 (5 bases). V gave up 5 bases and J gave up 1 base, with 15 bases separating them. The length of the CDR3 is 15 residues. CDR1 SGHKS and CDR2 YYEKEE come from the germline V gene (reference sequence). Here the CDR3 DNA reads TGTGCCAGCAGGCCAGTGGGGGGTCAGAACACTGAAGCTTTCTTT. This translates into CASRPVGGQNTEAFF.